This T cell receptor (beta chain) was identified during a study of blood T cells in healthy people across ages (dated by TCRdb to between 2014 and 2016). For the study in its entirety: Template switching captured roughly one uniquely barcoded TCR beta cDNA molecule per two T cells in model experiments. Using deep sequencing normalized with unique cDNA molecular identifiers, the study measured how TCR beta repertoire diversity changes with age. Using the same blood draw, the study looked at two additional independent replicas of 1 million unique cDNA reads for two donors, one aged 18 to 29 and the other aged 80 or older. The donors were split into four age groups: young (average 16 years), middle-aged (39), aged (about 62) and long-lived (approximately 80). To avoid experimental bias, donors of different ages were randomly spread across the sequencing lanes.

The donors were under 40 Caucasian individuals from Russia, aged roughly 6 to 100 years, who were systemically healthy. Each donor gave approximately 9.3 milliliters of peripheral blood, collected into EDTA-treated Vacutainer tubes. Ficoll-Paque density-gradient centrifugation was used to isolate PBMCs, with at least 6.5 million per sample. Trizol reagent was used to extract total RNA from the PBMCs, yielding at least 6 micrograms per sample. Naive CD45RAhigh/CD27high T cell percentages were measured by flow cytometry on a PBMC aliquot from every donor. Library creation used 5' RACE. Instrument used: Illumina HiSeq 2500. A second 7 to 11 cycle PCR used a sample-barcoded 5' primer and a J-beta primer mix. A template-switch 5' adaptor carrying 12 random nucleotides introduced a unique molecular identifier onto each TCR beta cDNA molecule. Each sample yielded at least 3 million CDR3-containing paired-end reads. The Mint cDNA synthesis kit, primed by a TRBC-specific oligonucleotide, was used to synthesize first-strand cDNA from all RNA. Following uracil-DNA glycosylase treatment, a first 18-cycle PCR with universal primers M1SS and BC2_uni_R was performed on all cDNA. The study's processing was this. For normalization, 1 million high-quality reads were randomly selected from each sample, with every read carrying a distinct molecular identifier. Reads sharing molecular identifiers were discarded rather than binned into consensus sequences. MiTCR, with a Q25 quality threshold and the strictest error-elimination algorithm, was used for CDR3 identification, clonotype clustering and error correction. A nonparametric unseen species model with Euler transformation was used to estimate lower-bound total TCR beta diversity. TCRdb itself trimmed the public reads at Q25 with fastp, ran MiXCR and retained productive beta chains. Duplicate CDR3 protein sequences are folded into a single record with the most common DNA and genes. The V and J calls here are based on TCRdb, not the publication. Recorded for this sample are about 2 million distinct CDR3 sequences; about 50% of them occurred a single time. The top ten clonotypes cover more than 2% of the sample.

Study-wide findings and limitations: As age increased, observed TCR beta diversity per million T cells dropped in a roughly linear way, and a significant reduction was already evident by age approximately 40. Conclusive comparison of naive and antigen-experienced compartments was prevented by the profiling of bulk unsorted PBMCs. There was a strong correlation between observed TCR beta diversity and the percentage of naive T cells measured by flow cytometry. Compared with the aged group, the long-lived group had more naive CD4+ T cells, fewer expanded clones and increased TCR diversity, a pattern suggesting age selection. Because donor CMV infection status was unknown, age-related changes in expanded clonotypes were potentially confounded. Estimates of total diversity based on one million sequenced T cells were considered lower bounds and underestimates.

A few counts support this clonotype. Its recognized antigen is unknown. Base quality data are lacking; no much larger clone is found one base away. Via the germline V gene, CDR1 is KGHDR and CDR2 SFDVKD. V and J are trimmed by 3 bases and 4 bases, and the gene matches miss 9 bases of the junction. The CDR3 numbers 16 residues from cysteine through phenylalanine. The sequence is cut down to CDR3 DNA, 48 bases in frame from base 1. This clonotype originated in a woman in her thirties or forties in good health. The specimen was blood. Here the chain combines TRBV24-1 and TRBJ2-3; 7 of the junction bases match TRBD1. The CDR3 corresponds to CATSDPAAGGPDTQYF. The nucleotide sequence reads TGTGCCACCAGTGATCCCGCGGCAGGGGGACCAGATACGCAGTATTTT.